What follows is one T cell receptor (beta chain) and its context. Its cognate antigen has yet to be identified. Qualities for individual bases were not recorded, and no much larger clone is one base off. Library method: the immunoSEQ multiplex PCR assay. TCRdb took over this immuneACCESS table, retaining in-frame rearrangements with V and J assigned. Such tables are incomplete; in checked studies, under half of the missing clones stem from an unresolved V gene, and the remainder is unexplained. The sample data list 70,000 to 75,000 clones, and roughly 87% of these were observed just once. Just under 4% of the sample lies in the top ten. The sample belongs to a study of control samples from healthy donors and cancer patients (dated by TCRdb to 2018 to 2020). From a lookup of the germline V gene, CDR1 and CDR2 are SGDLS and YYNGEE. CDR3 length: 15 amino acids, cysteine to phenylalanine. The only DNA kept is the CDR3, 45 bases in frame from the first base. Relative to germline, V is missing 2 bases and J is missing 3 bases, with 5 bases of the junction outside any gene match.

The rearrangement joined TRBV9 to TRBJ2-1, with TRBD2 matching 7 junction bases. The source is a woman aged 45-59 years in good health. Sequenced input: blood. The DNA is TGTGCCAGCAGCGTGGGCGGGAGTGTCTACAATGAGCAGTTCTTC. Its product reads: CASSVGGSVYNEQFF. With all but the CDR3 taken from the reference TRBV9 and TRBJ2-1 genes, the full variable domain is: DSGVTQTPKHLITATGQRVTLRCSPRSGDLSVYWYQQSLDQGLQFLIQYYNGEERAKGNILERFSAQQFPDLHSELNLSSLELGDSALYFCASSVGGSVYNEQFFGPGTRLTVL.